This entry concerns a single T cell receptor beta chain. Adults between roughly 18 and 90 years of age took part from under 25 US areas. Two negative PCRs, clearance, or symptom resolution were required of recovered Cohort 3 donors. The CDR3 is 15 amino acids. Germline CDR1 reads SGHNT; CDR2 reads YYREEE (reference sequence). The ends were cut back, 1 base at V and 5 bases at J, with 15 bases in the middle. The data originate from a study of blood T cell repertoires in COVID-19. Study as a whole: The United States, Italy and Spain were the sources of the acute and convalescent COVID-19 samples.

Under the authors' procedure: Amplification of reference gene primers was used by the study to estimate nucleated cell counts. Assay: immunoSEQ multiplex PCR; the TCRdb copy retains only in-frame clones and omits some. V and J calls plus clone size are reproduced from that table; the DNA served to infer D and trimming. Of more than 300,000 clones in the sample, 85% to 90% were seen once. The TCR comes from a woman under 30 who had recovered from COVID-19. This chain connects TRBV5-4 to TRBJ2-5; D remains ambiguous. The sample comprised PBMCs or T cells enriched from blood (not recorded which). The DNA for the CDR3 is TGTGCCAGCAGCTTGATATCTGTTAAAGCGGAGACCCAGTACTTC. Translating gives CASSLISVKAETQYF.